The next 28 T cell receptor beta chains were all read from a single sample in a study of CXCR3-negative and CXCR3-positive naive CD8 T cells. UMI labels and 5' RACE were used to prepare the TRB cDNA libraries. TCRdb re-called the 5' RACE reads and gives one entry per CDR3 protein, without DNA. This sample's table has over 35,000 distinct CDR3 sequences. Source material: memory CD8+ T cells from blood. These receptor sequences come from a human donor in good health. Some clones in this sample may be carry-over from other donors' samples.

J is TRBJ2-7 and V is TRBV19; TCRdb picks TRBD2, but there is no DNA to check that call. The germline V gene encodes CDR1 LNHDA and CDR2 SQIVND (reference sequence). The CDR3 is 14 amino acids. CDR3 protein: CASSPSGISYEQYF.

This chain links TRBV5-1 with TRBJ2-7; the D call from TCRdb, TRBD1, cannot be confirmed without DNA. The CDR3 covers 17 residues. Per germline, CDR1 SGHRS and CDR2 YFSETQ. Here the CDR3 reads CASSLWFGQGDSYEQYF.

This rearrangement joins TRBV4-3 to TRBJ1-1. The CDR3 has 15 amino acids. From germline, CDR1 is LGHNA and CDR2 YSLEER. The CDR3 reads CASSQDRGGNTEAFF.

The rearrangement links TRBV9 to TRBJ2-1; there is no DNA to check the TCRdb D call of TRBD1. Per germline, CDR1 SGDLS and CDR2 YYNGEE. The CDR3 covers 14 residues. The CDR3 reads CASSVGDRASEQFF. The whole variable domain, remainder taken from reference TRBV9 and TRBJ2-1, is DSGVTQTPKHLITATGQRVTLRCSPRSGDLSVYWYQQSLDQGLQFLIQYYNGEERAKGNILERFSAQQFPDLHSELNLSSLELGDSALYFCASSVGDRASEQFFGPGTRLTVL.

The CDR3: CASSAGLGTYEQYF. The chain employs TRBV28 and TRBJ2-7; as DNA is missing, the TRBD1 call by TCRdb cannot be tested. Germline lookup yields CDR1 MDHEN and CDR2 SYDVKM. The CDR3 contains 14 residues. Looking up the rest from reference TRBV28 and TRBJ2-7 gives the full variable domain: DVKVTQSSRYLVKRTGEKVFLECVQDMDHENMFWYRQDPGLGLRLIYFSYDVKMKEKGDIPEGYSVSREKKERFSLILESASTNQTSMYLCASSAGLGTYEQYFGPGTRLTVT.

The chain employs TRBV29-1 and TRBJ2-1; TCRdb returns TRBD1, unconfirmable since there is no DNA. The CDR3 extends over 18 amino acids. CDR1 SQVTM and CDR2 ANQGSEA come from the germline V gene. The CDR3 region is CSAQGRLATSGPYNEQFF.

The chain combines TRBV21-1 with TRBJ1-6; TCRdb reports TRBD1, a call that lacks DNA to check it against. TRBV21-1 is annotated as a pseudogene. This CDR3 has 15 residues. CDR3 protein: CASSSTGGSDSPLHF.

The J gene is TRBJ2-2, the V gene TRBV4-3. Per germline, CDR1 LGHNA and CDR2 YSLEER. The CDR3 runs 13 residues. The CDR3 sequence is CASSPVNTGELFF.

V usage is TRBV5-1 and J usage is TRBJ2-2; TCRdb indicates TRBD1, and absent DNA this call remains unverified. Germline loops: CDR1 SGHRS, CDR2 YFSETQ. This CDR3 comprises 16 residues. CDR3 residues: CASSFPARDWSGELFF.

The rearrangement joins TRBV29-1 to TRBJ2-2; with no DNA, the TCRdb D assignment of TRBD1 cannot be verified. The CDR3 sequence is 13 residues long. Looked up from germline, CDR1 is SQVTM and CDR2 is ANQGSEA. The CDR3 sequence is CSVEVGGYEELFF.

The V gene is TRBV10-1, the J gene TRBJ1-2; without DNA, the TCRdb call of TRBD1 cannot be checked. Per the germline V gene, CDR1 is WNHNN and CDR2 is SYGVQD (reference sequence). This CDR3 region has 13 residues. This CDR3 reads CASSPGGPYGYTF.

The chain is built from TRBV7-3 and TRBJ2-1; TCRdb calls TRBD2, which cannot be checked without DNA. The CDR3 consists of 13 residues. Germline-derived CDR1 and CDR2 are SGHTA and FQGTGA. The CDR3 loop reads CASSLGTNNEQFF.

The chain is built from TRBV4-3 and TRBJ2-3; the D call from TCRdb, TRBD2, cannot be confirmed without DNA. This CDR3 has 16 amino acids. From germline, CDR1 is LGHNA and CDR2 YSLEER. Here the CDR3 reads CASSQELAGGPDTQYF.

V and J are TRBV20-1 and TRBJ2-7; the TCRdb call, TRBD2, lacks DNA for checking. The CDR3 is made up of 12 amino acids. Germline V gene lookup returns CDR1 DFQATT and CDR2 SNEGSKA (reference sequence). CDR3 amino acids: CSAGGLAYEQYF.

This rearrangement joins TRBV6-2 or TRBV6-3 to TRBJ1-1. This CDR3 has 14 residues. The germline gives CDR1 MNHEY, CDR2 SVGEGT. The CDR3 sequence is CASSYMDVGTEAFF.

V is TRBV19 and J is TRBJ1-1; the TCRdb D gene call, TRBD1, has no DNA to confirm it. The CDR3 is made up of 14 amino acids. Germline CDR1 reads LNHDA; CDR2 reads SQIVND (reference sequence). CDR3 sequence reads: CASTPWEMNTEAFF.

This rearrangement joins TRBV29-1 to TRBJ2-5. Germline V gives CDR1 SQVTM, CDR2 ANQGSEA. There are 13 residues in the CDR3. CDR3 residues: CSVEESSGETQYF.

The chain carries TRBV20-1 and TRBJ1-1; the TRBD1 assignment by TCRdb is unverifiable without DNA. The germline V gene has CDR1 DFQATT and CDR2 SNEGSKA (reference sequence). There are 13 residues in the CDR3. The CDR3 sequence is CSTGLRQGMIAFF.

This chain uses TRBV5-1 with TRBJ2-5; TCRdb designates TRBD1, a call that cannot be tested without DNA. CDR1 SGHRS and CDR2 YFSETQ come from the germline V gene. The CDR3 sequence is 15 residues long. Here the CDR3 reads CASSLAGRQQETQYF.

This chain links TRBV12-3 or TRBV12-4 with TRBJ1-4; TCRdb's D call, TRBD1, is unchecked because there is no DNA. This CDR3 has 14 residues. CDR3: CASRLAGTSEKLFF.

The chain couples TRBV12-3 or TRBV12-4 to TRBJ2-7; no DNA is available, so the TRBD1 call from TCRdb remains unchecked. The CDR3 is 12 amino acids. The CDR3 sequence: CASMGAPGEQYF.

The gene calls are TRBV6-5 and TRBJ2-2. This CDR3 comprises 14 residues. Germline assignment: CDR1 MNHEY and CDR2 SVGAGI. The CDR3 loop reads CASSYSIVTGELFF.

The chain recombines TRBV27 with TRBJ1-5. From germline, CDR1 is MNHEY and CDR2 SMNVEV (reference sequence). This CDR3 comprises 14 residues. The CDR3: CASSLSPFNQPQHF.

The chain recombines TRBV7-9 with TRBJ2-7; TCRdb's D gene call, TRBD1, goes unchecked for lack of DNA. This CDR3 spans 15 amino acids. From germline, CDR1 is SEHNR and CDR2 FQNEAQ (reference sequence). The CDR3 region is CASSLVAGGFDEQYF.

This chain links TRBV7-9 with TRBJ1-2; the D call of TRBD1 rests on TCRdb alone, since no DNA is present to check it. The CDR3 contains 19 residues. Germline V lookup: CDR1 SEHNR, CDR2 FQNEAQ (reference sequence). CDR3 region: CASSLEVVATGLLDYGYTF.

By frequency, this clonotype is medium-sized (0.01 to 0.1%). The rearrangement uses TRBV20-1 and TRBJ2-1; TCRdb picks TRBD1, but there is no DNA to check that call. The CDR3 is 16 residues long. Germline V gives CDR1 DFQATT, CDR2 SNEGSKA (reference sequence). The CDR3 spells CSARDPLGREYNEQFF.

CDR3 loop: CASSYVLSMDTEAFF. The rearrangement joins TRBV6-4 to TRBJ1-1. Germline V gives CDR1 MRHNA, CDR2 SNTAGT. The CDR3 length is 15 residues.

CDR3 loop: CASSQGFGSQEAQYF. V and J are TRBV6-5 and TRBJ2-5; TCRdb lists TRBD1, though no DNA is available to test this call. Germline CDR1 reads MNHEY; CDR2 reads SVGAGI. This CDR3 region has 15 residues.